This T cell receptor (beta chain) was profiled in a study of blood T cell repertoires in COVID-19. Data came from immunoSEQ multiplex PCR; TCRdb stores just in-frame clones and leaves some out. The repertoire consists of approximately 100,000 clones, with 90% to 95% occurring once and the leading ten covering 0.85% to 1%. Germline CDR1 MDHEN, CDR2 SYDVKM. CDR3 length equals 11 residues. V shed 8 bases and J shed 4 bases, with 8 bases lying between them. The sequencing sample was made of peripheral blood. This receptor was obtained from a man aged 60 to 75 with acute or convalescent COVID-19. J is TRBJ1-1 and V is TRBV28; no clear D. This chain's CDR3 is CASLYSTEAFF. The CDR3 region has the DNA TGTGCCAGCCTTTATAGCACTGAAGCTTTCTTT.